This is a list of T cell receptor beta chains from one sample in a study of shared clonotypes between healthy human individuals. TCRdb's copy holds only in-frame clones and misses some; the assay was immunoSEQ multiplex PCR. The repertoire consists of some 450,000 clones, with 75% to 80% occurring once and the leading ten covering about 11%. The source material was PBMCs. Receptor source: a woman in her thirties or forties in good health. Some clones in this sample may be carry-over from other donors' samples. The CDR3 runs from the conserved cysteine through the conserved F or W. A D gene is named only where the DNA matches it firmly. A row's size may be missing; if present it is once, few, many or a size class.

clone_size | j_call | v_call | d_call | cdr3_aa | cdr3_nt
NA | TRBJ2-2 | TRBV11-3 | NA | CASSVGGENTGELFF | TGTGCCAGCAGCGTAGGTGGGGAGAACACCGGGGAGCTGTTTTTT
few | TRBJ2-1 | TRBV5-6 | TRBD2 | CASSLEIGTSGYNEQFF | TGTGCCAGCAGCTTGGAGATCGGGACTAGTGGTTACAATGAGCAGTTCTTC
NA | TRBJ1-3 | TRBV4-1 | NA | CASSQVDFWSGNTIYF | TGCGCCAGCAGCCAAGTCGACTTCTGGTCTGGAAACACCATATATTTT
NA | TRBJ2-1 | TRBV11-2 | NA | CASSLPVLNEQFF | TGTGCCAGCAGCCTCCCGGTACTGAATGAGCAGTTCTTC
once | TRBJ2-1 | TRBV5-1 | TRBD2 | CASSLVLAGGLNEQFF | TGCGCCAGCAGCTTGGTACTAGCGGGAGGTCTCAATGAGCAGTTCTTC
NA | TRBJ2-3 | TRBV7-2 | NA | CASSLVGQITDTQYF | TGTGCCAGCAGCTTAGTCGGCCAGATCACAGATACGCAGTATTTT
once | TRBJ2-1 | TRBV4-1 | TRBD2 | CASSQDTPGLAGGGSYNEQFF | TGCGCCAGCAGCCAAGACACACCGGGACTAGCGGGAGGGGGTTCCTACAATGAGCAGTTCTTC
once | TRBJ1-4 | TRBV21-1 | NA | CASSKGGGLRATNEKLFF | TGTGCCAGCAGCAAAGGTGGGGGGCTCAGAGCAACTAATGAAAAACTGTTTTTT
NA | TRBJ2-2 | TRBV28 | TRBD1 | CATQPSLDRGELFF | TGTGCCACCCAGCCCTCATTGGACAGGGGGGAGCTGTTTTTT
NA | TRBJ2-2 | TRBV29-1 | NA | CSVRDGNTGELFF | TGCAGCGTCCGGGACGGGAACACCGGGGAGCTGTTTTTT
NA | TRBJ2-1 | TRBV7-3 | NA | CASSLMRSSYNEQFF | TGTGCCAGCAGCTTGATGCGGTCATCCTACAATGAGCAGTTCTTC
NA | TRBJ2-3 | TRBV2 | NA | CASTQPSTDTQYF | TGTGCCAGCACGCAGCCTAGCACAGATACGCAGTATTTT
NA | TRBJ2-3 | TRBV19 | NA | CASSMERLTDTQYF | TGTGCCAGTAGTATGGAACGGCTCACAGATACGCAGTATTTT
NA | TRBJ1-1 | TRBV5-1 | TRBD1 | CASSLARGKYTEAFF | TGCGCCAGCAGCTTGGCCAGGGGGAAGTACACTGAAGCTTTCTTT
NA | TRBJ1-5 | TRBV19 | NA | CASSQGSHNQPQHF | TGTGCCAGTTCCCAGGGGTCCCACAATCAGCCCCAGCATTTT
NA | TRBJ2-1 | TRBV6-6 | NA | CASSSTSMDEQFF | TGTGCCAGCAGTTCCACTAGCATGGATGAGCAGTTCTTC
once | TRBJ1-1 | TRBV19 | NA | CASSWLRNTEAFF | TGTGCCAGTAGCTGGTTACGGAACACTGAAGCTTTCTTT
NA | TRBJ2-7 | TRBV18 | NA | CASSPVPSTYEQYF | TGTGCCAGCTCACCAGTGCCCAGCACCTACGAGCAGTACTTC
NA | TRBJ2-2 | TRBV25-1 | NA | CASSEYRGGSGELFF | TGTGCCAGCAGTGAATATCGGGGAGGCTCCGGGGAGCTGTTTTTT
few | TRBJ2-7 | TRBV18 | TRBD2 | CASSHRTSGNYEQYF | TGTGCCAGCTCCCATCGGACTAGCGGGAACTACGAGCAGTACTTC
NA | TRBJ2-7 | TRBV7-6 | TRBD2 | CASSFRASGSFYEQYF | TGTGCCAGCAGCTTTAGGGCTAGCGGGAGTTTTTACGAGCAGTACTTC
few | TRBJ1-2 | TRBV7-2 | NA | CASSFLGGHYGYTF | TGTGCCAGCAGCTTCCTCGGGGGCCACTATGGCTACACCTTC
NA | TRBJ1-3 | TRBV15 | TRBD1 | CATSRQQGEGNTIYF | TGTGCCACCAGCAGGCAACAGGGGGAAGGAAACACCATATATTTT
NA | TRBJ2-3 | TRBV9 | NA | CASSPGRGSTDTQYF | TGTGCCAGCAGCCCCGGTCGGGGGAGCACAGATACGCAGTATTTT
few | TRBJ2-2 | TRBV28 | NA | CASSFPPTRSTGELFF | TGTGCCAGCAGTTTTCCCCCTACGAGATCCACCGGGGAGCTGTTTTTT
few | TRBJ2-7 | TRBV5-4 | NA | CASSQDRSSYEQYF | TGTGCCAGCAGCCAGGACAGAAGCTCCTACGAGCAGTACTTC
NA | TRBJ2-7 | TRBV4-1 | NA | CASSQLPTADYEQYF | TGCGCCAGCAGCCAACTTCCTACGGCAGACTACGAGCAGTACTTC
many | TRBJ2-7 | TRBV29-1 | TRBD2 | CSDLRLAGGPQYF | TGCAGCGACTTAAGACTAGCGGGAGGGCCGCAGTACTTC
NA | TRBJ1-1 | TRBV14 | TRBD1 | CASSQGTGAEFEAFF | TGTGCCAGCAGCCAAGGGACAGGGGCAGAATTTGAAGCTTTCTTT
many | TRBJ1-1 | TRBV29-1 | TRBD1 | CSVSRQGAAFF | TGCAGCGTGTCGCGACAGGGCGCAGCTTTCTTT
NA | TRBJ1-1 | TRBV28 | NA | CASSATGNTEAFF | TGTGCCAGCAGTGCAACAGGGAACACTGAAGCTTTCTTT
few | TRBJ1-5 | TRBV6-5 | TRBD1 | CASRQGAGSNQPQHF | TGTGCCAGCAGACAGGGGGCTGGTAGCAATCAGCCCCAGCATTTT
many | TRBJ1-1 | TRBV27 | NA | CASSRGDPGTEAFF | TGTGCCAGCAGTAGGGGGGACCCTGGGACTGAAGCTTTCTTT
NA | TRBJ1-2 | TRBV4-2 | NA | CASSLPGATYGYTF | TGTGCCAGCAGCCTCCCGGGGGCTACCTATGGCTACACCTTC
NA | TRBJ1-4 | TRBV5-8 | NA | CASSLRGVRNEKLFF | TGTGCCAGCAGCTTGAGGGGGGTGAGAAATGAAAAACTGTTTTTT